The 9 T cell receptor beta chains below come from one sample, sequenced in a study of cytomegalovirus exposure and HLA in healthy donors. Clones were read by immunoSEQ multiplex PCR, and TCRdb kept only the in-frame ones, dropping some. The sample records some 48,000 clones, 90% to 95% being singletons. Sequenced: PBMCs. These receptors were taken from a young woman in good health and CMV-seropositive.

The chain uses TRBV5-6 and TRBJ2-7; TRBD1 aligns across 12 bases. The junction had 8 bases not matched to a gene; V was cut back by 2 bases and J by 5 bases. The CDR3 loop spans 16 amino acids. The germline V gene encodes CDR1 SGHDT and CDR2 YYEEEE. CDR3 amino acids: CASSFVAGQGAHEQYF. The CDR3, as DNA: TGTGCCAGCAGCTTTGTTGCGGGACAGGGGGCCCACGAGCAGTACTTC.

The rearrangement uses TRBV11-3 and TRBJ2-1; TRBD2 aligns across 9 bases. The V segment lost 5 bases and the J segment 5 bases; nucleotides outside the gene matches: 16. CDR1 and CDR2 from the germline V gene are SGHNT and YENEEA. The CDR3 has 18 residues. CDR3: CASSPYRRGLAVHNEQFF. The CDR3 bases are TGTGCCAGCAGCCCATACCGGCGGGGACTAGCAGTCCACAATGAGCAGTTCTTC.

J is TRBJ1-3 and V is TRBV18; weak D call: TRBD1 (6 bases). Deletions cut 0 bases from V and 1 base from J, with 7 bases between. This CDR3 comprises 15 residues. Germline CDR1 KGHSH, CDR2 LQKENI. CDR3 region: CASSPPQGSGNTIYF. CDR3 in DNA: TGTGCCAGCTCACCACCACAGGGTTCTGGAAACACCATATATTTT. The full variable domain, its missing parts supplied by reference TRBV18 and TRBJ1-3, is NAGVMQNPRHLVRRRGQEARLRCSPMKGHSHVYWYRQLPEEGLKFMVYLQKENIIDESGMPKERFSAEFPKEGPSILRIQQVVRGDSAAYFCASSPPQGSGNTIYFGEGSWLTVV.

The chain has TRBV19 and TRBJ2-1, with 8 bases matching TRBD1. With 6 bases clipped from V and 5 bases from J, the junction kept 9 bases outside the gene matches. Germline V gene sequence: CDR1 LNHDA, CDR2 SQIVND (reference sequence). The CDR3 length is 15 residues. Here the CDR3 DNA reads TGTGCCAGTAGACCCGACAGGGGACTCAACAATGAGCAGTTCTTC. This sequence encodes CASRPDRGLNNEQFF.

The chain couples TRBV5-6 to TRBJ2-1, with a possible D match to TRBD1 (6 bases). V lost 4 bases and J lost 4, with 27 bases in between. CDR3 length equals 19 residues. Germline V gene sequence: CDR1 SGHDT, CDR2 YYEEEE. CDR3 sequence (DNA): TGTGCCAGCAGCGCGTCCCGAGGTGGCGGACCAGGGGATTACAATGAGCAGTTCTTC. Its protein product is CASSASRGGGPGDYNEQFF.

The CDR3 DNA reads as TGTGCCAGCAGCGTAGTGCAGGGGAACACTGAAGCTTTCTTT. Translated: CASSVVQGNTEAFF. This chain uses TRBV9 with TRBJ1-1; tentative D call: TRBD1 (5 bases). Trimming left V 0 bases short and J 1 base short, with 7 bases between. The CDR3 runs 14 residues. Germline values: CDR1 SGDLS, CDR2 YYNGEE.

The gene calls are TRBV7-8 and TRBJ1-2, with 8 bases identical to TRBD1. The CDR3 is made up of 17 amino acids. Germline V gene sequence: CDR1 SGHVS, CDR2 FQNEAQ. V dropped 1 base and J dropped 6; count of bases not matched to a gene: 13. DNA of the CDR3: TGTGCCAGCAGCTTAGTGGCAGGGGGCCTTTCGACGAATGGCTACACCTTC. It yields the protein CASSLVAGGLSTNGYTF. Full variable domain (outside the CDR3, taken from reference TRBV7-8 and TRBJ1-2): GAGVSQSPRYKVAKRGQDVALRCDPISGHVSLFWYQQALGQGPEFLTYFQNEAQLDKSGLPSDRFFAERPEGSVSTLKIQRTQQEDSAVYLCASSLVAGGLSTNGYTFGSGTRLTVV.

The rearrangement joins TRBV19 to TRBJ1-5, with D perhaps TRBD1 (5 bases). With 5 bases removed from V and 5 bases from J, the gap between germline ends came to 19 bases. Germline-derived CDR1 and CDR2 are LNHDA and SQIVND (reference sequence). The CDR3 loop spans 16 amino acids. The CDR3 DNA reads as TGTGCCAGTAGTCGAGGTGGGACCGGGACTTATCAGCCCCAGCATTTT. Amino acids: CASSRGGTGTYQPQHF.

CDR3 residues: CASTAAAGGETQYF. The CDR3 DNA sequence: TGTGCCAGTACTGCCGCCGCGGGGGGGGAGACCCAGTACTTC. The V and J genes are TRBV19 and TRBJ2-5; 9 nucleotides line up with TRBD2. The CDR3 is made up of 14 amino acids. V lost 7 bases to trimming and J lost 5 bases; unmatched junction nucleotides: 8. Germline V CDR1 and CDR2: LNHDA, SQIVND (reference sequence).